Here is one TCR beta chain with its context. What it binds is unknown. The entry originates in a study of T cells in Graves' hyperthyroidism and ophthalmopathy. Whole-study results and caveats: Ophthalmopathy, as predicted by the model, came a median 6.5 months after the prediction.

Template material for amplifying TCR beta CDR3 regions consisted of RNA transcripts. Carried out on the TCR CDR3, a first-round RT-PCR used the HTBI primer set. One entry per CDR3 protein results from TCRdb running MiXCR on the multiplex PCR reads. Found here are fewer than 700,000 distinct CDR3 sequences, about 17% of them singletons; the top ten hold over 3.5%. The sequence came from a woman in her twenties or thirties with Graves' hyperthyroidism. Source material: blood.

The CDR3 here is CSANPLSSGNGGGWETQYF. The CDR3 region has the DNA TGCAGTGCTAATCCCCTTTCTAGCGGGAACGGAGGGGGCTGGGAGACCCAGTACTTC. This rearrangement joins TRBV20-1 to TRBJ2-5, with 9 positions matching TRBD2. The CDR3 loop spans 19 amino acids. In germline, CDR1 is DFQATT, CDR2 SNEGSKA (reference sequence). Trimming removed 4 bases from V and 5 bases from J; junction bases left unmatched: 23.